Listed below are T cell receptor beta chains from one sample, sequenced in a study of beta chain features in type 1 diabetes. The table came from immunoSEQ multiplex PCR; TCRdb's copy has only in-frame clones and leaves some out. The sample shows under 90,000 clones, roughly 34% of them seen only once. The sample comprised stem cell memory CD4+ T cells from blood. These receptors were collected from a young woman in good health. Each CDR3 is given with its conserved first and last residue. A D gene is named only where the DNA matches it firmly. A row's size may be missing; if present it is once, few, many or a size class.

d_call	v_call	clone_size	j_call	cdr3_nt	cdr3_aa
NA	TRBV2	NA	TRBJ2-3	TGTGCCAGCAGTGAAGGGGCAGGGGTGAACACAGATACGCAGTATTTT	CASSEGAGVNTDTQYF
NA	TRBV7-2	NA	TRBJ2-3	TGTGCCATCCGACCGGGTAGTGCTACGCAGTATTTT	CAIRPGSATQYF
TRBD1	TRBV6-5	NA	TRBJ2-3	TGTGCCAGCAGTTACCAACAGGGGGCTAACACAGATACGCAGTATTTT	CASSYQQGANTDTQYF
TRBD1	TRBV7-2	NA	TRBJ1-2	TGTGCCAGCAGTCAAACAGGGGTCGGTGGCTACACCTTC	CASSQTGVGGYTF
NA	TRBV15	few	TRBJ1-1	TGTGCCACCAGCAGAGATCGGAGTCCCGAAGCTTTCTTT	CATSRDRSPEAFF
NA	TRBV19	few	TRBJ2-7	TGTGCCAGTAGTGTACAGGGGGGGACCTACGAGCAGTACTTC	CASSVQGGTYEQYF
NA	TRBV19	many	TRBJ2-1	TGTGCCAGTAAAGAAGCGGTCAGCTCCTACAATGAGCAGTTCTTC	CASKEAVSSYNEQFF
NA	TRBV7-9	few	TRBJ2-1	TGTGCCAGCAGCTTACCGCCCGCCAGGGACTCCTACAATGAGCAGTTCTTC	CASSLPPARDSYNEQFF
NA	TRBV30	NA	TRBJ2-7	TGTGCCTGGAGTGTCGCGGCCGTAACCTACGAGCAGTACTTC	CAWSVAAVTYEQYF
NA	TRBV30	NA	TRBJ2-5	TGTGCCTGGAGTGGACAGAGGTATCGGTCTAGGCAAGAGACCCAGTACTTC	CAWSGQRYRSRQETQYF
NA	TRBV5-1	many	TRBJ2-1	TGCGCCAGCAGCCAAACTAACAATGAGCAGTTCTTC	CASSQTNNEQFF
TRBD2	TRBV7-9	NA	TRBJ2-7	TGTGCCAGCAGTCCCAGCGGGAGGAATAGCGAGCAGTACTTC	CASSPSGRNSEQYF
TRBD1	TRBV14	NA	TRBJ1-2	TGTGCCAGCAGCAAGGGACAGGACTATGGCTACACCTTC	CASSKGQDYGYTF
TRBD1	TRBV6-1	few	TRBJ1-1	TGTGCCAGCAGTAAAGGACAGGGGTCCATGAACACTGAAGCTTTCTTT	CASSKGQGSMNTEAFF
NA	TRBV7-8	NA	TRBJ1-1	TGTGCCAGCAGCTCGCAGGGAAACACTGAAGCTTTCTTT	CASSSQGNTEAFF
TRBD1	TRBV6-6	NA	TRBJ1-1	TGCGCCAGCAGCACTGGACAGGGAACTGAAGCTTTCTTT	CASSTGQGTEAFF
TRBD1	TRBV2	NA	TRBJ1-4	TGTGCCAGCAGTACCAGGGGGGCTAATGAAAAACTGTTTTTT	CASSTRGANEKLFF
NA	TRBV4-2	few	TRBJ1-2	TGTGCCAGCAGCCAAGACCGGCGGGGGGTAGCCTATGGCTACACCTTC	CASSQDRRGVAYGYTF
NA	TRBV2	NA	TRBJ2-1	TGTGCCAGCAGTGAAAGGCGGGCCTACAATGAGCAGTTCTTC	CASSERRAYNEQFF
TRBD2	TRBV7-2	many	TRBJ2-3	TGTGCCAGCAGCGTTAGCGGGGGAGATACGCAGTATTTT	CASSVSGGDTQYF
NA	TRBV4-2	few	TRBJ1-2	TGTGCCAGCAGCCAAGACAAAAACTATGGCTACACCTTC	CASSQDKNYGYTF
TRBD2	TRBV7-2	NA	TRBJ2-5	TGTGCCAGCAGCTTAGCGGGGACTAGCGGTCAAGAGACCCAGTACTTC	CASSLAGTSGQETQYF
NA	TRBV7-3	NA	TRBJ2-1	TGTGCCAGCAGCTTGGTAGCCCAGGGCAATGAGCAGTTCTTC	CASSLVAQGNEQFF
TRBD1	TRBV7-3	NA	TRBJ1-2	TGTGCCAGCAGCCCGGACAGGGGTTATGGCTACACCTTC	CASSPDRGYGYTF
NA	TRBV6-6	NA	TRBJ1-2	TGTGCCAGCAGTGGGATACAGGCCCTCTATGGCTACACCTTC	CASSGIQALYGYTF
NA	TRBV4-1	NA	TRBJ1-4	TGCGCCAGCAGCCAAATTTTGAGAGAAAAACTGTTTTTT	CASSQILREKLFF
TRBD2	TRBV7-7	once	TRBJ2-2	TGTGCTAGCAGCCCCGGGACTAGCGCTAACACCGGGGAGCTGTTTTTT	CASSPGTSANTGELFF
NA	TRBV5-1	NA	TRBJ2-1	TGCGCCAGCAGCTTGGGAGCCGGGTTAGATGAGCAGTTCTTC	CASSLGAGLDEQFF
NA	TRBV6-6	NA	TRBJ2-1	TGTGCCAGCAGTTACTCATCAGTCCTCAATGAGCAGTTCTTC	CASSYSSVLNEQFF
NA	TRBV9	few	TRBJ2-2	TGTGCCAGCAGCGCGACAGACGCCCTGGCGGGGGAGCTGTTTTTT	CASSATDALAGELFF
NA	TRBV5-1	NA	TRBJ2-1	TGCGCCAGCAGCTTGTTCCGAGCTCCGGGACTTGGGGAGCAGTTCTTC	CASSLFRAPGLGEQFF
NA	TRBV7-2	few	TRBJ2-3	TGTGCCAGCAGCTTAGCCCCGACTAGCACAGATACGCAGTATTTT	CASSLAPTSTDTQYF
TRBD1	TRBV27	NA	TRBJ1-1	TGTGCCAGCAGTCCCCAGGGACAGAACTACGAGGCTTTCTTT	CASSPQGQNYEAFF
TRBD1	TRBV7-2	few	TRBJ1-2	TGTGCCAGCAGCTTATCGGGACAGGCTAACTATGGCTACACCTTC	CASSLSGQANYGYTF
TRBD1	TRBV20-1	NA	TRBJ1-1	TGCAGTGCCAGCTGGGACAGGGTTGTTTTCTTT	CSASWDRVVFF
NA	TRBV30	NA	TRBJ1-1	TGTGCCTGGAGTGAGGGGGTAGATACTGAAGCTTTCTTT	CAWSEGVDTEAFF
TRBD1	TRBV5-4	NA	TRBJ1-1	TGTGCCAGCAGCTCCGAGGGGGCGCGGAACACTGAAGCTTTCTTT	CASSSEGARNTEAFF
NA	TRBV14	few	TRBJ2-5	TGTGCCAGCAGCCAAGCTAGGACCCAGTACTTC	CASSQARTQYF
NA	TRBV2	NA	TRBJ2-7	TGTGCCAGCAGCCCTGGGACAAAGTACGAGCAGTACTTC	CASSPGTKYEQYF
NA	TRBV18	few	TRBJ2-5	TGTGCCAGCTCACCATCCGGGGAGACCCAGTACTTC	CASSPSGETQYF
TRBD2	TRBV6-5	few	TRBJ2-3	TGTGCCAGCAAGACTAGCGGGAGTCAGGATACGCAGTATTTT	CASKTSGSQDTQYF
NA	TRBV2	NA	TRBJ1-6	TGTGCCACCCGACAGGAACATAATTCACCCCTCCACTTT	CATRQEHNSPLHF
NA	TRBV27	NA	TRBJ1-5	TGTGCCAGCAGTTTTTCAGGCCATGGTCAGCCCCAGCATTTT	CASSFSGHGQPQHF
NA	TRBV6-1	NA	TRBJ2-7	TGTGCCAGCAGCCTAGGGGCAGTACCGAATTACGAGCAGTACTTC	CASSLGAVPNYEQYF
NA	TRBV7-2	NA	TRBJ2-7	TGTGCCAGCAGCTTAGCGGGCAGATCCTACGAGCAGTACTTC	CASSLAGRSYEQYF
NA	TRBV6-5	NA	TRBJ1-4	TGTGCCAGCAGTTACGACAGAACAACTAATGAAAAACTGTTTTTT	CASSYDRTTNEKLFF
TRBD1	TRBV4-1	few	TRBJ2-7	TGCGCCAGCAGCCAAACAACAGGGGGCAGTTTCGACGAGCAGTACTTC	CASSQTTGGSFDEQYF
TRBD1	TRBV18	few	TRBJ1-1	TGTGCCAGCTCACCGGCCCGTCAGGGGGCTGGAGAAGCTTTCTTT	CASSPARQGAGEAFF
NA	TRBV29-1	NA	TRBJ1-1	TGCAGCGTTGACAATCTGGGACAAAGCACTGAAGCTTTCTTT	CSVDNLGQSTEAFF
NA	TRBV5-1	NA	TRBJ1-3	TGCGCCAGCAGCTTGGACAGGATCGCCACCTCTGGAAACACCATATATTTT	CASSLDRIATSGNTIYF
NA	TRBV2	NA	TRBJ2-6	TGTGCCACCAGTTGGGATGGAGGGTCAGGGGCCAACGTCCTGACTTTC	CATSWDGGSGANVLTF
TRBD1	TRBV30	few	TRBJ2-3	TGTGCCTGGAGGGGGACAGGGGGCCCTGGTACGCAGTATTTT	CAWRGTGGPGTQYF
NA	TRBV7-2	many	TRBJ2-5	TGTGCCAGCAGCCTAAAGACCCAGTACTTC	CASSLKTQYF
TRBD2	TRBV7-3	few	TRBJ2-3	TGTGCCAGCAGCCCTAGCGGGGGGAGCACAGATACGCAGTATTTT	CASSPSGGSTDTQYF
NA	TRBV4-1	NA	TRBJ1-4	TGCGCCAGCAGCCAAGATAGGCAGGATCCTGAAAAACTGTTTTTT	CASSQDRQDPEKLFF
TRBD2	TRBV18	NA	TRBJ2-3	TGTGCCAGCTCACCGCCGGGGGGGCCGAGCACAGATACGCAGTATTTT	CASSPPGGPSTDTQYF
NA	TRBV15	few	TRBJ2-7	TGTGCCACCAGCCTTGGACAGTCATCAGGGGCCTACGAGCAGTACTTC	CATSLGQSSGAYEQYF
NA	TRBV6-6	NA	TRBJ1-2	TGTGCCATCTCCGGGGGGTACTATGGCTACACCTTC	CAISGGYYGYTF
NA	TRBV4-2	few	TRBJ2-1	TGTGCCAGCAGCCAAGCTAGCTCCTACAATGAGCAGTTCTTC	CASSQASSYNEQFF